Listed here are 5 T cell receptor beta chains from one sample, sequenced in a study of shared clonotypes between healthy human individuals. Generated by immunoSEQ multiplex PCR, the TCRdb table keeps only in-frame clones and is missing some. The profile shows roughly 2.2 million clones, about 90% of them singletons. The specimen sequenced was naive CD4+ T cells from PBMCs. Subset of the sample: CD45RA+ positively selected. Receptors originate from a man younger than 35 in good health. Some clones in this sample may be carry-over from other donors' samples.

The CDR3 DNA reads as TGTGCCAGCAGTTTGTGGGGGCAAACTGAAGCTTTCTTT. Amino acid sequence: CASSLWGQTEAFF. The chain carries TRBV27 and TRBJ1-1, with a weak D call TRBD1 (6 bases). V gave up 3 bases and J gave up 5 bases, with 10 bases separating them. The CDR3 sequence is 13 residues long. CDR1 is MNHEY, CDR2 SMNVEV, per germline (reference sequence).

The chain carries TRBV11-2 and TRBJ2-5; TRBD2 agrees at 9 bases. V was pared by 2 bases and J by 5 bases, with 9 bases of the junction left unmatched. The CDR3 is 16 amino acids. CDR1 SGHAT and CDR2 FQNNGV come from the germline V gene. CDR3 in amino acids: CASSLSVLAGVETQYF. The CDR3 nucleotides are TGTGCCAGCAGCTTATCTGTATTAGCGGGAGTGGAGACCCAGTACTTC.

The chain recombines TRBV7-2 with TRBJ1-1; D is uncertain. The germline gives CDR1 SGHTA, CDR2 FQGNSA. V was clipped by 2 bases and J by 6 bases, with 7 bases between them. The CDR3 contains 12 residues. The CDR3 is CASSLQRSEAFF. The CDR3 region has the DNA TGTGCCAGCAGCTTACAGCGGTCTGAAGCTTTCTTT. Complete variable domain (other parts from reference TRBV7-2 and TRBJ1-1): GAGVSQSPSNKVTEKGKDVELRCDPISGHTALYWYRQSLGQGLEFLIYFQGNSAPDKSGLPSDRFSAERTGGSVSTLTIQRTQQEDSAVYLCASSLQRSEAFFGQGTRLTVV.

The rearrangement joins TRBV21-1 to TRBJ1-2; TRBD1 was called by the table and not checked on the DNA. TRBV21-1 is marked as a pseudogene. This CDR3 comprises 13 residues. CDR3 sequence: CASRGQGARGYTF. The CDR3 bases are TGTGCCAGCAGGGGACAGGGGGCTAGGGGCTACACCTTC.

This rearrangement joins TRBV18 to TRBJ2-2; D is unclear. The germline V gene has CDR1 KGHSH and CDR2 LQKENI. The V end was cut by 2 bases, the J end by 4 bases, with 17 bases between. The CDR3 totals 17 residues. The CDR3 DNA sequence: TGTGCCAGCTCACCATCGCACAGCCCCCCGATCACCGGGGAGCTGTTTTTT. It specifies CASSPSHSPPITGELFF.